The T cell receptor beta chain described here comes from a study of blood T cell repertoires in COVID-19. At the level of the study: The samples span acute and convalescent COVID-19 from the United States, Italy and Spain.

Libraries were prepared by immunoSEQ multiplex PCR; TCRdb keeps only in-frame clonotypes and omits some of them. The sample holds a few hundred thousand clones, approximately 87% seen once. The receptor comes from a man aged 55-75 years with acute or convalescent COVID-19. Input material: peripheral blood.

The DNA of the CDR3 is TGTGCCAGCAGCTTGCAGGGAACCTACGAGCAGTACTTC. It encodes CASSLQGTYEQYF. This sequence joins TRBV5-4 and TRBJ2-7; possibly TRBD1 for D (5 bases). V gave up 1 base and J gave up 2 bases, with 7 bases separating them. The CDR3 is made up of 13 amino acids. Germline CDR1 and CDR2: SGHNT and YYREEE (reference sequence). Variable domain in full (rest from reference TRBV5-4 and TRBJ2-7): ETGVTQSPTHLIKTRGQQVTLRCSSQSGHNTVSWYQQALGQGPQFIFQYYREEENGRGNFPPRFSGLQFPNYSSELNVNALELDDSALYLCASSLQGTYEQYFGPGTRLTVT.